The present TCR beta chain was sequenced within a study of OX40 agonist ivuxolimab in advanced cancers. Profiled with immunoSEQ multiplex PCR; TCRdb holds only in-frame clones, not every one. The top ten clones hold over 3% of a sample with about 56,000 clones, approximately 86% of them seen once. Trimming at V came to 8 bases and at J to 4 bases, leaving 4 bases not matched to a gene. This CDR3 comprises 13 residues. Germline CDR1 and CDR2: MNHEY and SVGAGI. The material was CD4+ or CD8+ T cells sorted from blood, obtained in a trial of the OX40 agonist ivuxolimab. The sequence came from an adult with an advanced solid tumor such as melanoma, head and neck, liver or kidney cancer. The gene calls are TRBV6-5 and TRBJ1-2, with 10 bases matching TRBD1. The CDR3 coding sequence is TGTGCCAGCGGACAGGGGGGTCCCTATGGCTACACCTTC. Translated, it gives CASGQGGPYGYTF.